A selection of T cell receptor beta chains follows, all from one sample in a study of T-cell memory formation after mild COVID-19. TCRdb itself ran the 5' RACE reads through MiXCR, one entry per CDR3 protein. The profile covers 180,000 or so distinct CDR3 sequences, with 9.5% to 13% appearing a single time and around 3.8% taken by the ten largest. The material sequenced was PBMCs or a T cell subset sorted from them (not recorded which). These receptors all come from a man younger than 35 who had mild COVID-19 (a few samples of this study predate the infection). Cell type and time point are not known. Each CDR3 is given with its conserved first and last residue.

CASSPGTSWNEQFF	14	TRBV5-1
CASSFPGLAGGPKYF	15	TRBV3-1
CSARDPSGAYNEQFF	15	TRBV20-1
CASSQDVVQETQYF	14	TRBV4-2
CSAWTSGGHGKTQYF	15	TRBV20-1
CSPGGLQTQYF	11	TRBV20-1
CASSLYARNEKLFF	14	TRBV11-2
CASSYETGEYGYTF	14	TRBV4-3
CASSFGQGNLDTQYF	15	TRBV5-1
CASSRAITDTQYF	13	TRBV23-1
CATSRDTGGIDSTGELFF	18	TRBV15
CASSLNGQGSSPLHF	15	TRBV5-1
CASSIRHTDTQYF	13	TRBV19
CAGARDYTYEQYF	13	TRBV2
CSVEGQGVVGYTF	13	TRBV29-1
CASSGAVAGTGELFF	15	TRBV2
CASRTTGTGRFEKLFF	16	TRBV12-3/TRBV12-4
CASSLAPGQGGGQPQHF	17	TRBV7-8
CASSQDFLGTGGPDTQYF	18	TRBV4-2
CASSYRGQGGYGYTF	15	TRBV6-6
CATRDDTQYF	10	TRBV6-4
CASSQWGRTYEQYF	14	TRBV3-1
CASSLAATGLDTQYF	15	TRBV7-2
CASSPRGSSYNSPLHF	16	TRBV7-6
CATSRDSSPLHF	12	TRBV15
CATSDGGRNQPQHF	14	TRBV24-1
CSATGSRGANVLTF	14	TRBV20-1
CSATGTSGTRSSYNEQFF	18	TRBV20-1
CASSYDREAFF	11	TRBV2
CASNRDRPFGYTF	13	TRBV12-3/TRBV12-4
CASSDRTGGRKTQYF	15	TRBV2
CASTTGTGSNTEAFF	15	TRBV5-1
CASSLTGTDTQYF	13	TRBV7-6
CASSQPRDRVGRDYGYTF	18	TRBV11-1
CASSQGSASLETQYF	15	TRBV4-2
CASIDSHSNQPQHF	14	TRBV12-3/TRBV12-4
CASSHASSGAATEAFF	16	TRBV4-1
CATSDLKGQGPPLNEQYF	18	TRBV24-1
CASSSGTFEKLFF	13	TRBV7-9
CASSRRVLQGAGANVLTF	18	TRBV4-3
CASSPDRRETQYF	13	TRBV7-2
CSARLAGAYEQYF	13	TRBV20-1
CASSFRPPQRGNTIYF	16	TRBV5-4
CASSQDVVRTDTQYF	15	TRBV3-1
CASSLLAGPYQETQYF	16	TRBV5-4